This note documents a single TCR beta chain sequence. This record belongs to a study of monozygotic twins with inflammatory bowel disease. The CDR3 spans 14 residues. Germline V CDR1 and CDR2: SGHDT, YYEEEE. Each CDR3 protein gets one entry in TCRdb, which reprocessed the 5' RACE reads and gives no DNA. Its table records roughly 100,000 distinct CDR3 sequences. The source material was blood. The rearrangement uses TRBV5-6 and TRBJ2-7. This sequence was found in a human donor with ulcerative colitis or Crohn's disease, or a healthy co-twin of an affected twin (not recorded which). The CDR3 protein is CASSFLASPYEQYF.